What follows are 2 T cell receptor beta chains derived from one specimen sequenced in a study of blood T cell repertoires in COVID-19. The method was immunoSEQ multiplex PCR; TCRdb's version includes in-frame clones alone and lacks a portion of them. The sample carries more than 110,000 clones, about 87% recorded once. The sequenced sample consisted of peripheral blood. These receptors originate from a human donor in a cohort sampled during active COVID-19.

The chain has TRBV7-2 and TRBJ2-4; TRBD2 matches 10 bases. The V and J ends lost 4 bases and 8 bases, in that order; junction bases with no gene match: 8. The CDR3 runs 15 residues. Germline CDR1 is SGHTA and CDR2 is FQGNSA. CDR3 residues: CASSSYSGGIDIQYF. CDR3 sequence (DNA): TGTGCCAGCAGCTCTTATAGCGGGGGGATCGACATTCAGTACTTC.

The chain has TRBV6-6 and TRBJ2-3; D not certain. V was trimmed by 2 bases and J by 4 bases, leaving 13 bases between them. The CDR3 length is 15 residues. CDR1 is MNHNY and CDR2 is SVGAGI in the germline V gene (reference sequence). The CDR3 is CASSYKDLAPDTQYF. The CDR3 DNA follows: TGTGCCAGCAGTTACAAGGATTTAGCCCCAGATACGCAGTATTTT.